The text below deals with one TCR beta chain. What it binds is not known. The donors gave bone marrow, and they were healthy. The data originate from a study of cytomegalovirus exposure and HLA in healthy donors. Study-wide points: The authors excluded some V segments, including TRBV6-2 and TRBV6-3, as indistinguishable. HLA-A and HLA-B allele assignments for most subjects were reportedly predicted accurately using TCR beta sequences. Rarity characterized most TCR sequences, yet some public TCRs appeared in many donors.

Trimming removed 4 bases from V and 4 bases from J; junction bases left unmatched: 1. Germline CDR1 reads LNHDA; CDR2 reads SQIVND (reference sequence). This CDR3 region has 15 residues. In the PCR, 60 Vbeta and 13 Jbeta primers were used. Libraries were prepared by immunoSEQ multiplex PCR; TCRdb keeps only in-frame clonotypes and omits some of them. The sample yields some 120,000 clones, 80% seen once. The clonotype originates from a man in his forties in good health and CMV-seronegative. Sequencing was done on a sample of PBMCs. The V call is TRBV19, the J call TRBJ1-6; 10 bases are a match to TRBD1. CDR3 DNA sequence: TGTGCCAGTAGTAGGACAGGGGGGTATAATTCACCCCTCCACTTT. Protein product: CASSRTGGYNSPLHF. The full variable domain, in which reference TRBV19 and TRBJ1-6 provide the parts outside the CDR3, is DGGITQSPKYLFRKEGQNVTLSCEQNLNHDAMYWYRQDPGQGLRLIYYSQIVNDFQKGDIAEGYSVSREKKESFPLTVTSAQKNPTAFYLCASSRTGGYNSPLHFGNGTRLTVT.